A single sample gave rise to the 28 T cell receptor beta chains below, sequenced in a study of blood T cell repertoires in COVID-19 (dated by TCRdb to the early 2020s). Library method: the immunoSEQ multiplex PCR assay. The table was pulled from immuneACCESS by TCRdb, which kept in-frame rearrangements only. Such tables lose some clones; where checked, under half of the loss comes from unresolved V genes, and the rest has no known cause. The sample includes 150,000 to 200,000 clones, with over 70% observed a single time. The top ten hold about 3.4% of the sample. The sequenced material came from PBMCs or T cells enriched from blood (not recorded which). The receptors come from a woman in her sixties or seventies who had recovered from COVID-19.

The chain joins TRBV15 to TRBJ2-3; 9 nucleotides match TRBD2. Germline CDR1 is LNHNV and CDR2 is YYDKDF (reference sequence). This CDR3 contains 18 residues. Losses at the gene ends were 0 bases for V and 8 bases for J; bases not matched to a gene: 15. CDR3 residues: CATSRDIGRGGPSSTQYF. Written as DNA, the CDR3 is TGTGCCACCAGCAGAGATATAGGGCGGGGGGGCCCTTCTAGTACGCAGTATTTT.

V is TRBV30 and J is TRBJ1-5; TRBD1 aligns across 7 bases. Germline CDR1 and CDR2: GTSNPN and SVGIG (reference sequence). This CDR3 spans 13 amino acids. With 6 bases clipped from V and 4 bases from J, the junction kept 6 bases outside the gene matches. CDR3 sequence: CACQGEQNQPQHF. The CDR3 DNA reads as TGTGCCTGCCAGGGGGAACAAAATCAGCCCCAGCATTTT.

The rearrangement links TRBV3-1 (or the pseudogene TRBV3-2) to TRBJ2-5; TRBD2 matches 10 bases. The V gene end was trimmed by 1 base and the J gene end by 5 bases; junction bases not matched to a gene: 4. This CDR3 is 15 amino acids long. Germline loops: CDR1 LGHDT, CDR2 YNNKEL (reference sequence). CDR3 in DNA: TGTGCCAGCAGCCAAGGACTAGCGGGTCGTGAGACCCAGTACTTC. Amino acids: CASSQGLAGRETQYF.

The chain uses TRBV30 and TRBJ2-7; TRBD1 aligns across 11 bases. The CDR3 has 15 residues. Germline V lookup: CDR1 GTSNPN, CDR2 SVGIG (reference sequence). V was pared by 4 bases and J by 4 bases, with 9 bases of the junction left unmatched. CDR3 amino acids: CAWNLGQGADYEQYF. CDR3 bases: TGTGCCTGGAACTTAGGACAGGGGGCTGATTACGAGCAGTACTTC.

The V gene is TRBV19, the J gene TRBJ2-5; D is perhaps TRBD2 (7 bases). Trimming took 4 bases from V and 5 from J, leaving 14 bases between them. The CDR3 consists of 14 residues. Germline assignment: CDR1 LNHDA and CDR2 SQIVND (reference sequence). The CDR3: CASSNGGRWETQYF. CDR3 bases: TGTGCCAGTAGTAACGGGGGGCGATGGGAGACCCAGTACTTC.

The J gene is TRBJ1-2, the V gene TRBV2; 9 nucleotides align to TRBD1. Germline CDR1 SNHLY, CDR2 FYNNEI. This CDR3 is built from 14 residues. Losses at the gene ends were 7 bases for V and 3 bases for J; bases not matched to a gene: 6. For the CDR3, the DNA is TGTGCCAGCACCGGACAGGGGATATACTATGGCTACACCTTC. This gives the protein CASTGQGIYYGYTF.

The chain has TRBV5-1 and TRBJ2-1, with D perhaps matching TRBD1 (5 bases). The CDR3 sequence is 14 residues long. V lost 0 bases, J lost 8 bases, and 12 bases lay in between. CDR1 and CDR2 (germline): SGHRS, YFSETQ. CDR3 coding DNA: TGCGCCAGCAGCTTGGCCCAGGGTGGGGATGAGCAGTTCTTC. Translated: CASSLAQGGDEQFF. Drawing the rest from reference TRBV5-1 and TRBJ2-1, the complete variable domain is KAGVTQTPRYLIKTRGQQVTLSCSPISGHRSVSWYQQTPGQGLQFLFEYFSETQRNKGNFPGRFSGRQFSNSRSEMNVSTLELGDSALYLCASSLAQGGDEQFFGPGTRLTVL.

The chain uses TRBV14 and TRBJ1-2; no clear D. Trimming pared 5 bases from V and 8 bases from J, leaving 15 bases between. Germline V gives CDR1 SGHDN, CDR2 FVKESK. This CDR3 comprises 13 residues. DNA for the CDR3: TGTGCCAGCAGCGGAGGAGGTTCGAGGGGCTACACCTTC. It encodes CASSGGGSRGYTF.

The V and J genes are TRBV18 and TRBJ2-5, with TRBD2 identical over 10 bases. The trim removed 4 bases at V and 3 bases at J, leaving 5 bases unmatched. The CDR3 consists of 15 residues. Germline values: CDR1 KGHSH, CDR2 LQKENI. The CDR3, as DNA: TGTGCCAGCTCACGAGGGACTAGCGTCGAAGAGACCCAGTACTTC. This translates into CASSRGTSVEETQYF.

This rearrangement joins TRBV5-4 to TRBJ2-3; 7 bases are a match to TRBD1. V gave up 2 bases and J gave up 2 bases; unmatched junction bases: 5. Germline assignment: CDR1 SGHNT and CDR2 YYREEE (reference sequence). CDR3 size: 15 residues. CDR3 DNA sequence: TGTGCCAGCAGCTTAAGGGACAGCCTCACAGATACGCAGTATTTT. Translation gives CASSLRDSLTDTQYF. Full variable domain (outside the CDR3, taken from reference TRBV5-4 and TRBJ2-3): ETGVTQSPTHLIKTRGQQVTLRCSSQSGHNTVSWYQQALGQGPQFIFQYYREEENGRGNFPPRFSGLQFPNYSSELNVNALELDDSALYLCASSLRDSLTDTQYFGPGTRLTVL.

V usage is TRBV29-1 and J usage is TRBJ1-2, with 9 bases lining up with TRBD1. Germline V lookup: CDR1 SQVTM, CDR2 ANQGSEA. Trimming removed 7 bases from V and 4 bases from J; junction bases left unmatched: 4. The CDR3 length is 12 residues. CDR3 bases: TGCAGCGCCGACAGGGGGTTCTATGGCTACACCTTC. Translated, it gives CSADRGFYGYTF.

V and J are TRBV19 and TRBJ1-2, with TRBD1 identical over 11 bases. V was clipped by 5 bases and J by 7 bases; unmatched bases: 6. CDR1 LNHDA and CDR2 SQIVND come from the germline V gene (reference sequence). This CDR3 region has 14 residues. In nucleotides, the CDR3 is TGTGCCAGTAGTGCGGACAGGGGGCTCTCTGGCTACACCTTC. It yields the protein CASSADRGLSGYTF.

This CDR3 reads CASSTRTSGGPNTGELFF. In DNA form, the CDR3 reads TGTGCCAGTAGTACCCGGACTAGCGGGGGCCCAAACACCGGGGAGCTGTTTTTT. V and J are TRBV19 and TRBJ2-2; 13 bases map to TRBD2. CDR1 LNHDA and CDR2 SQIVND come from the germline V gene (reference sequence). V lost 4 bases to trimming and J lost 2 bases; unmatched junction nucleotides: 7. This CDR3 contains 18 residues. Looking up the rest from reference TRBV19 and TRBJ2-2 gives the full variable domain: DGGITQSPKYLFRKEGQNVTLSCEQNLNHDAMYWYRQDPGQGLRLIYYSQIVNDFQKGDIAEGYSVSREKKESFPLTVTSAQKNPTAFYLCASSTRTSGGPNTGELFFGEGSRLTVL.

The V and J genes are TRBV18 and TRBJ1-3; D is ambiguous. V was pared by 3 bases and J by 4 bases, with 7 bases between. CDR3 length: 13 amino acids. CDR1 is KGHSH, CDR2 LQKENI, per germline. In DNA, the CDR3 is TGTGCCAGCTCACCGACATCCGGAAACACCATATATTTT. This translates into CASSPTSGNTIYF.

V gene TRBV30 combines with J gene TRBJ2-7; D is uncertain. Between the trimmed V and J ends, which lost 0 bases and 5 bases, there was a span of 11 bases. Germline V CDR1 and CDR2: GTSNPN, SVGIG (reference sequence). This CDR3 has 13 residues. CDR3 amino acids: CAWSVTVVDEQYF. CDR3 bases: TGTGCCTGGAGTGTAACGGTGGTTGACGAGCAGTACTTC.

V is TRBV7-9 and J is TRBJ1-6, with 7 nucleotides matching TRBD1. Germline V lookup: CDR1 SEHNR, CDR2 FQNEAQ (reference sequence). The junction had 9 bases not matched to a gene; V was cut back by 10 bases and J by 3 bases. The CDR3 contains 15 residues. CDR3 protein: CAIPEGAIYNSPLHF. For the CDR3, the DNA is TGTGCCATTCCGGAGGGGGCCATCTATAATTCACCCCTCCACTTT.

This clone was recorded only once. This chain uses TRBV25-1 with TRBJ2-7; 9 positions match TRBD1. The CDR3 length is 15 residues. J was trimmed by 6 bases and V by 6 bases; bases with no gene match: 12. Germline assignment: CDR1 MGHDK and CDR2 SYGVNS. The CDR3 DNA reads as TGTGCCAGCAGCCCCAGGGACAGGGCCCTTGGCGAGCAGTACTTC. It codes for CASSPRDRALGEQYF.

CDR3 protein: CASSLVPGGLNQPQHF. For the CDR3, the DNA is TGCGCCAGCAGCTTGGTGCCAGGGGGCCTCAATCAGCCCCAGCATTTT. V usage is TRBV5-1 and J usage is TRBJ1-5, with 8 bases identical to TRBD1. Germline V gene sequence: CDR1 SGHRS, CDR2 YFSETQ. With V trimmed by 0 bases and J by 3 bases, 5 bases remained unmatched. The CDR3 is 16 amino acids.

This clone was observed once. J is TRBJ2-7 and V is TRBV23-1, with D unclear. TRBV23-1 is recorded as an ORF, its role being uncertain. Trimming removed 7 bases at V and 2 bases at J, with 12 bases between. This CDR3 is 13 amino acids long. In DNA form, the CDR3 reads TGCGCCAGCATTTCAGTGATTCCCTACGAGCAGTACTTC. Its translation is CASISVIPYEQYF.

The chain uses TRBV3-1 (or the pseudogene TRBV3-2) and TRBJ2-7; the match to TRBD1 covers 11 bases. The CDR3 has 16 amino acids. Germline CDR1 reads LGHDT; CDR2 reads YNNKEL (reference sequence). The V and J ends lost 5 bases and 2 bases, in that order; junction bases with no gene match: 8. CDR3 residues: CASSSRDRGFPYEQYF. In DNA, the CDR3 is TGTGCCAGCAGCTCCCGGGACAGGGGGTTCCCCTACGAGCAGTACTTC.

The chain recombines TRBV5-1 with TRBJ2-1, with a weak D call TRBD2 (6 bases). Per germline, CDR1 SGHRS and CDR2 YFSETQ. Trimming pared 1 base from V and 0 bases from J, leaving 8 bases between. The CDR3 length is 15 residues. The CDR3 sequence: CASSLYGGSYNEQFF. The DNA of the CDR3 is TGCGCCAGCAGCTTGTACGGGGGCTCCTACAATGAGCAGTTCTTC.

CDR3 residues: CASSDTRGSPLHF. CDR3 bases: TGTGCCAGCAGTGACACAAGGGGTTCACCCCTCCACTTT. This sequence joins TRBV6-4 and TRBJ1-6; a possible D gene is TRBD1 (5 bases). The CDR3 contains 13 residues. Between the trimmed V and J ends, which lost 2 bases and 9 bases, there was a span of 8 bases. Germline V gives CDR1 MRHNA, CDR2 SNTAGT.

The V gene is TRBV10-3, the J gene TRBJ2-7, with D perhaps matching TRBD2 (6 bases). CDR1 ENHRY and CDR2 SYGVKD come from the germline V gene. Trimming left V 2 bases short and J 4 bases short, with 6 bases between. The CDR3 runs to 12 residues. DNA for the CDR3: TGTGCCATCAGTGAGGGAGGGTACGAGCAGTACTTC. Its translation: CAISEGGYEQYF.

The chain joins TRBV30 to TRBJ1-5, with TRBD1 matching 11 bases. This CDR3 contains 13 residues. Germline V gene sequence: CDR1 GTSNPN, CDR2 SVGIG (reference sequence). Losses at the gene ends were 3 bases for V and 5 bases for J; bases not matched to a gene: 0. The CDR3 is CAWRGQGDQPQHF. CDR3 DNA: TGTGCCTGGAGGGGACAGGGGGATCAGCCCCAGCATTTT.

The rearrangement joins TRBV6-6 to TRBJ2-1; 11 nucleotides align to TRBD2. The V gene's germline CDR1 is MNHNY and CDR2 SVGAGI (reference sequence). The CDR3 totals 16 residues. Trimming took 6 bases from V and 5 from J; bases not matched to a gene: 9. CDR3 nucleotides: TGTGCCAGCAGCCTTAGCGGGGGGGAACTAAACAATGAGCAGTTCTTC. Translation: CASSLSGGELNNEQFF.

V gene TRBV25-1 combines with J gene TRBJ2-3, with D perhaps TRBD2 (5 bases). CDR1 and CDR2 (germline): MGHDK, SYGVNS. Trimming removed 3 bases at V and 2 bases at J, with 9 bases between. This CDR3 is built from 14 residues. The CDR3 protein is CASSERVNTDTQYF. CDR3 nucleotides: TGTGCCAGCAGTGAGCGGGTCAACACAGATACGCAGTATTTT.

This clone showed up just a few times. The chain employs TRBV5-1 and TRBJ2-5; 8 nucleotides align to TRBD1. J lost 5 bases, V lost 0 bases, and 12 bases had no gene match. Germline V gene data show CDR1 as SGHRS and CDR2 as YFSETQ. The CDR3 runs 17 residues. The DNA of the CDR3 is TGCGCCAGCAGCTTGGGAAACCCGAGGACAGGGCGGGAGACCCAGTACTTC. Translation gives CASSLGNPRTGRETQYF.

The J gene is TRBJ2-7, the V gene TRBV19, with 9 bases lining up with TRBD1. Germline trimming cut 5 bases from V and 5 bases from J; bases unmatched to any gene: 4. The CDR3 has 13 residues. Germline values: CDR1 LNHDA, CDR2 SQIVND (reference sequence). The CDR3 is CASSARDRDEQYF. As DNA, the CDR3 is TGTGCCAGTAGTGCCCGGGACAGGGACGAGCAGTACTTC. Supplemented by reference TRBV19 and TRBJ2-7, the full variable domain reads DGGITQSPKYLFRKEGQNVTLSCEQNLNHDAMYWYRQDPGQGLRLIYYSQIVNDFQKGDIAEGYSVSREKKESFPLTVTSAQKNPTAFYLCASSARDRDEQYFGPGTRLTVT.